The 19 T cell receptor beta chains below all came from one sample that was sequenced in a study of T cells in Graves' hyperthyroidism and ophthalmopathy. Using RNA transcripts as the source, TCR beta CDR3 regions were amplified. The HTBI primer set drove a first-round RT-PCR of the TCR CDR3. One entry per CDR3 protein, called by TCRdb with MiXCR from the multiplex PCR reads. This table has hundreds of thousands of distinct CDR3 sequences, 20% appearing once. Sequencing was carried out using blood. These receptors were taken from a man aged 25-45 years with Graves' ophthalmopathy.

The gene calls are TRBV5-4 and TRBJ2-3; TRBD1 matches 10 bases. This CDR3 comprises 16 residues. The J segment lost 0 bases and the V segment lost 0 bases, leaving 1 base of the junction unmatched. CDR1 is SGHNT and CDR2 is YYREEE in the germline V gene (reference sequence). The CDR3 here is CASSLEGQGSTDTQYF. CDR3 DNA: TGTGCCAGCAGCTTGGAGGGACAGGGGAGCACAGATACGCAGTATTTT.

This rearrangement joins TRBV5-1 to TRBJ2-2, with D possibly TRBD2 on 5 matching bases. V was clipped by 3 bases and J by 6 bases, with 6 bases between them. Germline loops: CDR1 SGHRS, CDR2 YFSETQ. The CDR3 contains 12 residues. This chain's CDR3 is CASSSDSGELFF. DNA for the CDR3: TGCGCCAGCAGCTCGGACTCCGGGGAGCTGTTTTTT.

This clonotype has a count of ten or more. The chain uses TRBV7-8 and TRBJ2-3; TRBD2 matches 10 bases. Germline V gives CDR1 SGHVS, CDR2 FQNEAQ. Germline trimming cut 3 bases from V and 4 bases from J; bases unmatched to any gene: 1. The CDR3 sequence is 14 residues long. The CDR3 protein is CASSFGLAADTQYF. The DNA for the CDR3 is TGTGCCAGCAGCTTTGGACTAGCGGCAGATACGCAGTATTTT.

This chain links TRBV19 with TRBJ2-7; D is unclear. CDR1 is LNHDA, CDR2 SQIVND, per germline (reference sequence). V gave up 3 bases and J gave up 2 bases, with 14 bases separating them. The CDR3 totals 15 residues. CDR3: CASSIGNGRAYEQYF. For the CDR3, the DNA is TGTGCCAGTAGTATCGGTAACGGACGGGCCTACGAGCAGTACTTC.

The CDR3 region has the DNA TGCGCCAGCAGCCAACAAACAGGGGGAGGGAACATTCAGTACTTC. This translates into CASSQQTGGGNIQYF. The rearrangement links TRBV4-3 to TRBJ2-4; TRBD1 is a possible D gene (8 bases). Germline V gene sequence: CDR1 LGHNA, CDR2 YSLEER. CDR3 length: 15 residues. V shed 2 bases and J shed 7 bases, with 15 bases lying between them.

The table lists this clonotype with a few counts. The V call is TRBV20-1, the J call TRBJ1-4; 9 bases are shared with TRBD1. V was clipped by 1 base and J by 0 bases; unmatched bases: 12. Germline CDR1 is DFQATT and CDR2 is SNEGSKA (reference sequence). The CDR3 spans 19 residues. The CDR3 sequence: CSARGPGQGGEATNEKLFF. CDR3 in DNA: TGCAGTGCTAGAGGCCCGGGACAGGGTGGCGAGGCAACTAATGAAAAACTGTTTTTT.

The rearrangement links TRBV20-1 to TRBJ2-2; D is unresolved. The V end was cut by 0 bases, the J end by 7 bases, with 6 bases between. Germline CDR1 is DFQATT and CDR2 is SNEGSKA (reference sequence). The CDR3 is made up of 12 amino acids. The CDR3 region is CSAREGNGELFF. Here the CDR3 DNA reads TGCAGTGCTAGAGAGGGGAACGGGGAGCTGTTTTTT.

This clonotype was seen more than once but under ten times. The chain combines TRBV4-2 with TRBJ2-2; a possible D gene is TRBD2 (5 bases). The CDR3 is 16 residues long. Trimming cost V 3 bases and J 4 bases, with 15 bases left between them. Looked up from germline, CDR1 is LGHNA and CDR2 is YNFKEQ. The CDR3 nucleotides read TGTGCCAGCAGCCACAGAGAGGGCGCCGGCACCGGGGAGCTGTTTTTT. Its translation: CASSHREGAGTGELFF.

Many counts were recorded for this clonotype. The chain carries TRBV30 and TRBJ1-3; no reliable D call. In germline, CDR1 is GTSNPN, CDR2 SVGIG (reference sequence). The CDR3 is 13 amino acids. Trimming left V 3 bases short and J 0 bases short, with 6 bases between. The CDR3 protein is CAWRVFSGNTIYF. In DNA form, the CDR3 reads TGTGCCTGGAGGGTCTTCTCTGGAAACACCATATATTTT. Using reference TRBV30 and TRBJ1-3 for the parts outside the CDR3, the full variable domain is SQTIHQWPATLVQPVGSPLSLECTVEGTSNPNLYWYRQAAGRGLQLLFYSVGIGQISSEVPQNLSASRPQDRQFILSSKKLLLSDSGFYLCAWRVFSGNTIYFGEGSWLTVV.

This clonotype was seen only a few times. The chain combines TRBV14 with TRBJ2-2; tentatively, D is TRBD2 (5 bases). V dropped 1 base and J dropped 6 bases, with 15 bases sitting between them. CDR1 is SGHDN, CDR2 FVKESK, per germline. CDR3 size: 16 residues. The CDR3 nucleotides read TGTGCCAGCAGCCAAGTCGTGGCTAGCAATTCCGGGGAGCTGTTTTTT. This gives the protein CASSQVVASNSGELFF.

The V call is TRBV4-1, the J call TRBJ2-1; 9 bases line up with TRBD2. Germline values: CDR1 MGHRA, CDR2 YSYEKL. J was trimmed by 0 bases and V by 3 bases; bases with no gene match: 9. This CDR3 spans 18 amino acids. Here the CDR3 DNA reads TGCGCCAGCAGCCAGGGTAGCGGGAGTAAAAGCTCCTACAATGAGCAGTTCTTC. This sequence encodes CASSQGSGSKSSYNEQFF.

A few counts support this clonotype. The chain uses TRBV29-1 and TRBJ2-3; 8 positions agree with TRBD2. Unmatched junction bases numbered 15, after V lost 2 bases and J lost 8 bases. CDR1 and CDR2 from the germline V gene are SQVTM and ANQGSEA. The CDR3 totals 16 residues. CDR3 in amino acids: CSVEQPQAGVSSTQYF. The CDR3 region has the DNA TGCAGCGTTGAACAACCTCAAGCGGGAGTGAGTAGTACGCAGTATTTT.

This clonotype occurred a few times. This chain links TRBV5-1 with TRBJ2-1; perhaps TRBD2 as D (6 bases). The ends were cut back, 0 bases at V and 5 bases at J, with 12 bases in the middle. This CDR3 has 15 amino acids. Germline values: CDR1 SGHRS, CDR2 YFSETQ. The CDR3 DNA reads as TGCGCCAGCAGCTTGGGGGACGCGGGGAACAATGAGCAGTTCTTC. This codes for CASSLGDAGNNEQFF.

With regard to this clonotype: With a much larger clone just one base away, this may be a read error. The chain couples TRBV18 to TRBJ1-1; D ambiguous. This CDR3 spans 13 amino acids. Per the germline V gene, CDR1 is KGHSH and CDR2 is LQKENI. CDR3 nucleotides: TGTACCAGCTCAGCCGGGGTCAACACTGAAGCTTTCTTT. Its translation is CTSSAGVNTEAFF.

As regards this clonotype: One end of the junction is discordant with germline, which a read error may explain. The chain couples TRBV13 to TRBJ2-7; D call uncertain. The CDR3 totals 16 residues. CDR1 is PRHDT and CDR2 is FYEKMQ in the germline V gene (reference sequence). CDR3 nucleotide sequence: TGCGCCAGCAGCCAAGATCAACTACCGAAAACATACGAGCAGTACTTC. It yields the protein CASSQDQLPKTYEQYF.

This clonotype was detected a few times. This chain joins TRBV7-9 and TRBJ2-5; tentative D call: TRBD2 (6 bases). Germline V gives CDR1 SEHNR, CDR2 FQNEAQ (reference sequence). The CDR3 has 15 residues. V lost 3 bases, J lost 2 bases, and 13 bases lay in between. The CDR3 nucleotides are TGTGCCAGCAGCTTGCCACGGGGGAGACAAGAGACCCAGTACTTC. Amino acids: CASSLPRGRQETQYF.

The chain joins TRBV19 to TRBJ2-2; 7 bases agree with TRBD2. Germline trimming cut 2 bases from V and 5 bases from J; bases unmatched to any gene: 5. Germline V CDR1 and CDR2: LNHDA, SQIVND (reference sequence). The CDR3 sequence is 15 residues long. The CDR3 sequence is CASSIIGRGTGELFF. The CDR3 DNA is TGTGCCAGTAGTATAATTGGGAGGGGAACCGGGGAGCTGTTTTTT.

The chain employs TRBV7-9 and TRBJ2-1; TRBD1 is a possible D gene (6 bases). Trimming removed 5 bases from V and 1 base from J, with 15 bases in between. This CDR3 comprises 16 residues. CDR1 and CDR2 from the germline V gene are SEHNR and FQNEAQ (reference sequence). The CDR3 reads CASSPNRVSSYNEQFF. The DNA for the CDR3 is TGTGCCAGCAGCCCCAACAGGGTGTCGTCCTACAATGAGCAGTTCTTC.

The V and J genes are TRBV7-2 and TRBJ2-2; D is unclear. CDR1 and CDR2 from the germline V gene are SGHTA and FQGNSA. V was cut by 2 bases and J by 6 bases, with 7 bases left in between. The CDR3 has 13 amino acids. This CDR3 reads CASSLPLSGELFF. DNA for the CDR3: TGTGCCAGCAGCTTACCCCTTTCCGGGGAGCTGTTTTTT.